This T cell receptor (beta chain) was sequenced for a study of regulatory T cells in long-lasting Graves disease. Study in general: Patients with new Graves' disease had used antithyroid drugs below 3 months. Study-wide points: Investigators studied peripheral blood only, not thyroid tissue. Persistent disease preferred TRBV28, TRBJ1-2 and TRBJ2-5. TCR diversity was lower in persistent than newly diagnosed Graves' disease.

Specified time point: newly diagnosed GD, antithyroid drugs for less than 3 months. There was RNA extracted from PBMCs, and the TCR library was made from it. Arm-PCR of CDR3 regions and iRepertoire HTBI primers were used to build TCR beta libraries. TCRdb reanalysed the multiplex PCR reads using MiXCR and keeps one entry per CDR3 protein. This table has around 420,000 distinct CDR3 sequences, roughly a sixth appearing once. The germline gives CDR1 ENHRY, CDR2 SYGVKD. J gave up 5 bases and V 1 base, and 7 bases lay outside the gene matches. The CDR3 is 15 amino acids. As for this clonotype: Its antigen is unknown.

This TCR was recovered from a female donor with Graves disease. The chain links TRBV10-3 to TRBJ1-1; 7 nucleotides line up with TRBD1. The material was peripheral blood mononuclear cells (PBMCs), obtained at new diagnosis, from a patient treated with antithyroid drugs. The CDR3 sequence is CAISELQGRATEAFF. The CDR3 bases are TGTGCCATCAGTGAGTTACAGGGGCGAGCAACTGAAGCTTTCTTT.